This TCR beta chain was sequenced for a study of T cells in Graves' hyperthyroidism and ophthalmopathy. Study-wide background: Peripheral blood draws took place at initial diagnosis, ahead of any treatment.

Per germline, CDR1 SEHNR and CDR2 FQNEAQ (reference sequence). V was clipped by 5 bases and J by 2 bases; unmatched bases: 7. The CDR3 is 17 amino acids. Stability of Graves' hyperthyroidism was defined as absent ophthalmopathy progression within 18 months. Diagnoses rested on clinical symptoms, serum thyroxine and TRAb, thyroid ultrasound and orbital computed tomography. A remark on this clonotype: Its antigen is as yet unknown.

Template material for amplifying TCR beta CDR3 regions consisted of RNA transcripts. Carried out on the TCR CDR3, a first-round RT-PCR used the HTBI primer set. TCRdb called the multiplex PCR reads again in MiXCR, with one record for every CDR3 protein. This repertoire shows 600,000 to 800,000 distinct CDR3 sequences, 30% to 40% found once; its top ten account for about a third. Study findings and constraints: Stable hyperthyroidism was separated from ophthalmopathy by a model based on 13 V-J features.

The specimen was blood. The receptor was isolated from a woman in her forties with Graves' hyperthyroidism. The chain links TRBV7-9 to TRBJ2-6, with 9 bases matching TRBD1. The CDR3 sequence: CASSHRDRVTGANVLTF. The CDR3 nucleotides are TGTGCCAGCAGCCACCGGGACAGGGTAACTGGGGCCAACGTCCTGACTTTC.